This TCR beta chain emerged from a study of molecular identifiers for immune sequencing clone quantification. Points from the study as a whole: Amid 750,000 to 1,000,000 naive cells, spiked Jurkat TCR RNA from one cell was reportedly still detectable. Clones of above 20 RNA copies carried over 97% of effector molecules; in naive cells they carried under 1%.

Libraries of bulk TCR were made by previously described methods (with listed TCR primers). From the PCR reads, TCRdb called clonotypes with MiXCR, one entry per CDR3 protein. The table records 85,000 to 100,000 distinct CDR3 sequences, around 24% of them present only once. As CD8+CD4-CCR7+CD45RA+ cells, naive CD8 T cells were sorted. In its sample, this clonotype was seen a few times. Its matching antigen is unknown. The TCR was taken from a human donor in good health. Some libraries in this study had Jurkat cell RNA spiked in. Source material: naive CD8+ T cells from blood, with Jurkat cell RNA spiked in. Subset noted: FACS-sorted CD8+CD4-CCR7+CD45RA+ naive T cells.

Written as DNA, the CDR3 is TGTGCCAGTGATGGGGGCGGGGGGGCCCACAATGAGCAGTTCTTC. It translates to CASDGGGGAHNEQFF. This chain joins TRBV19 and TRBJ2-1; 9 bases align to TRBD2. Germline V CDR1 and CDR2: LNHDA, SQIVND (reference sequence). The trim removed 8 bases at V and 5 bases at J, leaving 10 bases unmatched. This CDR3 is 15 amino acids long.